The clone carrying this TCR beta chain was seen a handful of times. Its specificity is not known. TCR cDNA was made by 5'RACE template switching, adding a universal primer site and UMIs. From the 5' RACE reads, TCRdb called clonotypes with MiXCR, one entry per CDR3 protein. The sample contains fewer than 450,000 distinct CDR3 sequences, around 8.1% of which appear only once. These data come from a study of T cells after yellow fever vaccination. Study details: SMART-Seq v4 Ultra Low Input served to prepare low-cell-number fractions. Study results and caveats: Few clonotypes appeared in both CD4 and CD8 compartments.

V lost 4 bases to trimming and J lost 2 bases, with 6 bases between them. This CDR3 is built from 13 residues. The V gene's germline CDR1 is MNHEY and CDR2 SMNVEV (reference sequence). The chain joins TRBV27 to TRBJ1-5; the D is unclear. The sample in question was PBMCs, obtained 35 to 50 days after the first yellow fever vaccination. The sequence derives from a man aged 18 to 35 who received the YFV17D yellow fever vaccine. CDR3 region: CASSYVGNQPQHF. CDR3 nucleotides: TGTGCCAGCAGTTATGTGGGCAATCAGCCCCAGCATTTT.